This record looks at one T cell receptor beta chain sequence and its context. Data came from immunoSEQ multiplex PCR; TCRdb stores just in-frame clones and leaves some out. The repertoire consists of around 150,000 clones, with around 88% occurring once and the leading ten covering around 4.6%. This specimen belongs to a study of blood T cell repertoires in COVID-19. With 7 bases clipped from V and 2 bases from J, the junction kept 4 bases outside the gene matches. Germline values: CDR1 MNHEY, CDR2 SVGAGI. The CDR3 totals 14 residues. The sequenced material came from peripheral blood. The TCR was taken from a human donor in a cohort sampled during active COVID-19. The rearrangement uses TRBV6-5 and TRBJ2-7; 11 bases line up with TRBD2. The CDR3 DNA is TGTGCCAGCAAGCTAGCGGGGGGTACCTACGAGCAGTACTTC. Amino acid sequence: CASKLAGGTYEQYF.